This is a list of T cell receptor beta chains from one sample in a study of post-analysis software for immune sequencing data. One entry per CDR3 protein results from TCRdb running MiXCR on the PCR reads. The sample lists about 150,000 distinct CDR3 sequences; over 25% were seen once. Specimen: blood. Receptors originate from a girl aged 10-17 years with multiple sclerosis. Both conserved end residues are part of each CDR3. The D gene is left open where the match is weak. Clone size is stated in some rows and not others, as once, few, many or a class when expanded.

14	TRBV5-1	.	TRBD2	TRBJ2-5	TGCGCCAGCAGCTGCGGGACTAGCGGGATTCGGCAGTACTTC	CASSCGTSGIRQYF
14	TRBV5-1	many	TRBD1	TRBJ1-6	TGCGCCAGCAGCTCGGGGACAGTCAGTTCACCCCTCCACTTT	CASSSGTVSSPLHF
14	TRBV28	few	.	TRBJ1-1	TGTGCCAGCAGTTTAAGGGGAAGGGACACTGAAGCTTTCTTT	CASSLRGRDTEAFF
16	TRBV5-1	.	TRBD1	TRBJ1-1	TGCGCCAGCAGCGGCTGGGGACAGCTACAGAACACTGAAGCTTTCTTT	CASSGWGQLQNTEAFF
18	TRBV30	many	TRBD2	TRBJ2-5	TGTGCCTGTAAAAAACCCGGACTAGCGGGAGGGGGAGGAGAGACCCAGTACTTC	CACKKPGLAGGGGETQYF
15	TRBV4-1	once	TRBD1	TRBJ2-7	TGCGCCAGCAGCCAAACAGGGGTCCGGAGTGGCGAGCAGTACTTC	CASSQTGVRSGEQYF
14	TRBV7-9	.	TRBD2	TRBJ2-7	TGTGCCAGCAGCTCTACTAGCGGGAGTTACGAGCAGTACTTC	CASSSTSGSYEQYF
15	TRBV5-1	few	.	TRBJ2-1	TGCGCCAGCAGCTTGGGAGGGAGGACTTACAATGAGCAGTTCTTC	CASSLGGRTYNEQFF
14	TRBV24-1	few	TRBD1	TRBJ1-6	TGTGCCACCAGTGAGCGGACAGGGAGTTCACCCCTCCACTTT	CATSERTGSSPLHF
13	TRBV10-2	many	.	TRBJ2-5	TGCGCCAGCAGCTCCCAATTACAAGAGACCCAGTACTTC	CASSSQLQETQYF
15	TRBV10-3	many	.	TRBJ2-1	TGTGCCATCAGTGAAATTCGGGAAACCTACAATGAGCAGTTCTTC	CAISEIRETYNEQFF
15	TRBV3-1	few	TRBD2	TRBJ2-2	TGTGCCAGTGGAGGAATTAGCGGGAGTACCGGGGAGCTGTTTTTT	CASGGISGSTGELFF
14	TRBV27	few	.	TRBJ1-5	TGTGCCAGCAGTTTAGTGGGCGAGGATCAGCCCCAGCATTTT	CASSLVGEDQPQHF
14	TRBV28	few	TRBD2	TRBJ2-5	TGTGCCAGCAGTTCCATAGCGGGAGTGGAGACCCAGTACTTC	CASSSIAGVETQYF
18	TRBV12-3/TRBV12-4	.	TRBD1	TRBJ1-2	TGTGCCAGCAGTTCCCCCCGGGACAGGGGGCGGATTGGCTATGGCTACACCTTC	CASSSPRDRGRIGYGYTF
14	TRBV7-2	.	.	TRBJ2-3	TGTGCCAGCAGCTTCGGGGGAAGGCAGGAAAAACTGTATTTT	CASSFGGRQEKLYF
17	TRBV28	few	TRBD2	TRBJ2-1	TGTGCCAGCACCCAAACGATATGTGGGACTACGAACCATGAGCAGTTCTTC	CASTQTICGTTNHEQFF
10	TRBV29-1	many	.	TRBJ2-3	TGCAGCTTACGGACAGATACGCAGTATTTT	CSLRTDTQYF
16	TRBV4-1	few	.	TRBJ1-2	TGCGCCAGCAGCCAAGAGGCGCCCGGACTCGACAGAAGCTACACCTTC	CASSQEAPGLDRSYTF
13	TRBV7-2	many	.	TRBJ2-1	TGTGCCAGCAGCTCACCAGGGTCCGATGAGCAGTTCTTC	CASSSPGSDEQFF
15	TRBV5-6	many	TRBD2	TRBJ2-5	TGTGCCAGCAGCACAGGACCGGGACTAGCGGAGACCCAGTACTTC	CASSTGPGLAETQYF
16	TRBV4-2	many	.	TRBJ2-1	TGTGCCAGCAGCCAAGCCGCCTTTCGGACCCGCGATGAGCAGTTCTTC	CASSQAAFRTRDEQFF